One sample yielded the 22 T cell receptor beta chains listed below, sequenced in a study of T-cell reconstitution after alpha-beta-depleted transplantation in children. Preparing the TCRbeta library involved the use of unique molecular identifiers. TCRdb fed the PCR reads into MiXCR, producing one record per CDR3 protein. The sample lists 200,000 to 250,000 distinct CDR3 sequences; under 30% were seen once. The input for sequencing was PBMCs, mostly from graft donor cells, taken 360 days after TCRalphabeta/CD19-depleted stem cell transplant. The receptors were gathered from a female patient between 2 and 10 years old who had a stem cell transplant for congenital amegakaryocytic thrombocytopenia, so the T cells may come from the graft donor.

The rearrangement uses TRBV27 and TRBJ2-5; a possible D gene is TRBD1 (6 bases). The V gene lost 3 bases and the J gene lost 13 bases, with 33 bases spanning the gap. CDR1 MNHEY and CDR2 SMNVEV come from the germline V gene (reference sequence). The CDR3 has 18 residues. DNA for the CDR3: TGTGCCAGCAGTTTCCCGGCAGAAAACAGGGACGGGTGTTTAGATCGGTACTTC. This encodes CASSFPAENRDGCLDRYF.

This clonotype came up a few times. This chain links TRBV9 with TRBJ2-4, with 7 bases lining up with TRBD1. Germline V gives CDR1 SGDLS, CDR2 YYNGEE. There are 16 residues in the CDR3. The V gene end was trimmed by 3 bases and the J gene end by 0 bases; junction bases not matched to a gene: 6. CDR3 sequence (DNA): TGTGCCAGCAGCGCAGGGGGATCAATAGCCAAAAACATTCAGTACTTC. Its protein product is CASSAGGSIAKNIQYF.

The V gene is TRBV9, the J gene TRBJ1-2; 9 bases are shared with TRBD1. Germline V gene lookup returns CDR1 SGDLS and CDR2 YYNGEE. Germline trimming cut 3 bases from V and 2 bases from J; bases unmatched to any gene: 8. The CDR3 is made up of 16 amino acids. Here the CDR3 DNA reads TGTGCCAGCAGCGACCGGACAGGGGAGGCAAACTATGGCTACACCTTC. Translation gives CASSDRTGEANYGYTF.

This chain uses TRBV4-2 with TRBJ2-5, with 10 bases matching TRBD2. The trim removed 3 bases at V and 5 bases at J, leaving 6 bases unmatched. In germline, CDR1 is LGHNA, CDR2 YNFKEQ. The CDR3 spans 15 residues. The CDR3 loop is CASSQPGTSAETQYF. The CDR3 DNA follows: TGTGCCAGCAGCCAGCCCGGGACTAGCGCGGAGACCCAGTACTTC.

CDR3 sequence (DNA): TGTGCCAGCAGCTTAGCTGTAGGGAAAGAGACCCAGTACTTC. Translation: CASSLAVGKETQYF. The chain employs TRBV7-9 and TRBJ2-5, with D uncertain. This CDR3 spans 14 amino acids. Germline V CDR1 and CDR2: SEHNR, FQNEAQ (reference sequence). V shed 0 bases and J shed 3 bases, with 8 bases lying between them.

The chain joins TRBV5-1 to TRBJ1-4, with D possibly being TRBD1 (5 bases). The germline CDR1 and CDR2 sequences are SGHRS and YFSETQ. V lost 4 bases, J lost 6 bases, and 19 bases lay in between. The length of the CDR3 is 16 residues. The CDR3 DNA reads TGCGCCAGCAGCACAATGGGACTCACGGGGTATGAAAAACTGTTTTTT. Protein product: CASSTMGLTGYEKLFF.

The chain joins TRBV14 to TRBJ2-5; TRBD1 aligns across 8 bases. Trimming at V came to 0 bases and at J to 5 bases, leaving 11 bases not matched to a gene. The length of the CDR3 is 17 residues. Germline assignment: CDR1 SGHDN and CDR2 FVKESK. CDR3 protein: CASSQDLGAGGVETQYF. CDR3 bases: TGTGCCAGCAGCCAAGATCTAGGTGCAGGGGGCGTCGAGACCCAGTACTTC.

The chain couples TRBV6-5 to TRBJ1-6; no clear D. Germline V gene lookup returns CDR1 MNHEY and CDR2 SVGAGI. The CDR3 has 14 amino acids. Between the trimmed V and J ends, which lost 4 bases and 6 bases, there was a span of 10 bases. CDR3 sequence (DNA): TGTGCCAGCAGTTCCCAGCGGACTAATTCACCCCTCCACTTT. Its translation is CASSSQRTNSPLHF.

The rearrangement joins TRBV5-1 to TRBJ1-1; D may be TRBD1 (5 bases). This CDR3 comprises 15 residues. CDR1 is SGHRS, CDR2 YFSETQ, per germline. V was pared by 0 bases and J by 4 bases, with 13 bases between. The DNA of the CDR3 is TGCGCCAGCAGCTTGGGAATGAACGGGGGCACTGAAGCTTTCTTT. Protein: CASSLGMNGGTEAFF.

This clonotype was observed a few times. This CDR3 reads CASSQDVVAGTRGYNEQFF. The CDR3 bases are TGTGCCAGCAGCCAAGATGTGGTGGCCGGGACTAGGGGGTACAATGAGCAGTTCTTC. This rearrangement joins TRBV4-2 to TRBJ2-1, with 8 bases fitting TRBD2. The ends lost 0 bases at V and 4 bases at J; junction bases unmatched: 14. Germline CDR1 LGHNA, CDR2 YNFKEQ. The CDR3 totals 19 residues.

The chain combines TRBV27 with TRBJ2-7; TRBD1 matches at 9 bases. The V and J ends lost 0 bases and 0 bases, in that order; junction bases with no gene match: 3. The CDR3 covers 16 residues. Germline lookup yields CDR1 MNHEY and CDR2 SMNVEV (reference sequence). The CDR3 DNA reads as TGTGCCAGCAGTTTATCGAGGGGACAGGGCTCCTACGAGCAGTACTTC. Amino acid sequence: CASSLSRGQGSYEQYF.

The V gene is TRBV20-1, the J gene TRBJ2-3; D is ambiguous. Germline values: CDR1 DFQATT, CDR2 SNEGSKA (reference sequence). The CDR3 runs to 11 residues. Trimming pared 6 bases from V and 0 bases from J, leaving 4 bases between. CDR3 sequence: CSADSTDTQYF. Written as DNA, the CDR3 is TGCAGTGCAGACAGCACAGATACGCAGTATTTT.

The chain links TRBV10-3 to TRBJ2-5; D not certain. This CDR3 is built from 13 residues. Germline V gene sequence: CDR1 ENHRY, CDR2 SYGVKD. The V end was cut by 4 bases, the J end by 2 bases, with 8 bases between. The CDR3, as DNA: TGTGCCATCAGTGGGTCAGATCAAGAGACCCAGTACTTC. It encodes CAISGSDQETQYF.

V gene TRBV28 combines with J gene TRBJ2-1, with 11 bases aligning to TRBD2. With 5 bases clipped from V and 3 bases from J, the junction kept 0 bases outside the gene matches. The CDR3 loop spans 14 amino acids. Germline V gives CDR1 MDHEN, CDR2 SYDVKM. The DNA of the CDR3 is TGTGCCAGCAGTGGGACTAGCGGCTACAATGAGCAGTTCTTC. Translation gives CASSGTSGYNEQFF.

The chain is built from TRBV29-1 and TRBJ2-1; 8 bases fit TRBD2. The junction had 14 bases not matched to a gene; V was cut back by 4 bases and J by 0 bases. From germline, CDR1 is SQVTM and CDR2 ANQGSEA. CDR3 length equals 18 residues. The CDR3 protein is CSVGRLGGGRSSYNEQFF. CDR3 nucleotides: TGCAGCGTTGGACGACTGGGCGGCGGGAGGAGCTCCTACAATGAGCAGTTCTTC.

The gene calls are TRBV20-1 and TRBJ2-1; 12 bases are a match to TRBD2. Germline loops: CDR1 DFQATT, CDR2 SNEGSKA (reference sequence). CDR3 length: 16 residues. After removal of 1 base from V and 3 bases from J, the junction contained 4 bases not matched to a gene. The chain's CDR3 is CSARATSGGYYNEQFF. The CDR3 bases are TGCAGTGCTAGAGCAACTAGCGGGGGGTACTACAATGAGCAGTTCTTC.

A few counts support this clonotype. The gene calls are TRBV6-4 and TRBJ1-1; D possibly corresponds to TRBD1 (6 bases). Germline V gene lookup returns CDR1 MRHNA and CDR2 SNTAGT. V was clipped by 4 bases and J by 3 bases, with 9 bases between them. This CDR3 region has 13 residues. CDR3 in DNA: TGTGCCAGCAGTGCAAGACAGGACACTGAAGCTTTCTTT. Residues: CASSARQDTEAFF.

CDR3 DNA sequence: TGCGCCAGCAGCTTGGGACAGGGCTCGGCAGATACGCAGTATTTT. Residues: CASSLGQGSADTQYF. The J gene is TRBJ2-3, the V gene TRBV5-1; 7 bases fit TRBD1. CDR3 length equals 15 residues. The J segment lost 4 bases and the V segment lost 0 bases, leaving 5 bases of the junction unmatched. Germline-derived CDR1 and CDR2 are SGHRS and YFSETQ.

The chain joins TRBV19 to TRBJ1-5; D is uncertain. The CDR3 is 16 amino acids. Germline V gene data show CDR1 as LNHDA and CDR2 as SQIVND (reference sequence). V lost 3 bases and J lost 0, with 12 bases in between. CDR3 residues: CASSIRSGNSNQPQHF. The CDR3 DNA reads TGTGCCAGTAGTATTAGGTCGGGAAATAGCAATCAGCCCCAGCATTTT.

This chain uses TRBV7-2 with TRBJ2-3, with D uncertain. Germline V CDR1 and CDR2: SGHTA, FQGNSA. Deletions cut 2 bases from V and 2 bases from J, with 5 bases between. CDR3 size: 13 residues. CDR3 nucleotides: TGTGCCAGCAGCTTAACCAACACAGATACGCAGTATTTT. Its protein is CASSLTNTDTQYF.

V gene TRBV7-6 combines with J gene TRBJ1-1; TRBD1 is a possible D gene (6 bases). Germline loops: CDR1 SGHVS, CDR2 FNYEAQ. The CDR3 has 13 amino acids. V gave up 3 bases and J gave up 7 bases, with 12 bases separating them. The CDR3, as DNA: TGTGCCAGCAGCTTGAACCGGGACAATGAAGCTTTCTTT. Translated: CASSLNRDNEAFF.

This clonotype occurred many times. The chain combines TRBV2 with TRBJ2-7; D is unclear. The CDR3 loop spans 14 amino acids. Trimming took off 2 bases at V and 0 bases at J, with 8 bases between the two ends. Germline CDR1 is SNHLY and CDR2 is FYNNEI. DNA for the CDR3: TGTGCCAGCAGTGAAACGCGGAGCTCCTACGAGCAGTACTTC. Encoded protein: CASSETRSSYEQYF.